These T cell receptor beta chains were read from a single sample in a study of blood T cell repertoires in COVID-19. TCRdb keeps only in-frame clones here, not all; method: immunoSEQ multiplex PCR. The sample shows hundreds of thousands of clones, 65% to 90% of them seen only once. Material for sequencing was peripheral blood. The receptors come from a man in his fifties with COVID-19, enrolled during active disease. The CDR3 runs from the conserved cysteine through the conserved F or W. The D gene is left open where the match is weak. Size is omitted from some rows. Given values are once, few, many or a class for expanded clones.

-,TRBJ2-1,TRBV5-1,-,CASSLAGEGYNEQFF,TGCGCCAGCAGCTTGGCAGGGGAAGGCTACAATGAGCAGTTCTTC
-,TRBJ2-1,TRBV7-9,-,CASSPTGTPNNEQFF,TGTGCCAGCAGCCCCACCGGGACACCTAACAATGAGCAGTTCTTC
-,TRBJ1-5,TRBV9,-,CASSVESAGNQPQHF,TGTGCCAGCAGCGTAGAGTCGGCAGGGAATCAGCCCCAGCATTTT
-,TRBJ1-2,TRBV10-3,-,CAISGNSMNYGYTF,TGTGCCATCAGTGGTAACAGCATGAACTATGGCTACACCTTC
TRBD1,TRBJ2-5,TRBV11-2,-,CASSLDLGTGGWAQYF,TGTGCCAGCAGCTTAGATCTAGGGACAGGGGGTTGGGCCCAGTACTTC
TRBD2,TRBJ2-5,TRBV7-2,-,CATAWGTTQETQYF,TGTGCCACCGCCTGGGGGACTACGCAAGAGACCCAGTACTTC
TRBD2,TRBJ2-1,TRBV9,-,CASSVAAGAHNEQFF,TGTGCCAGCAGCGTAGCAGCGGGGGCACACAATGAGCAGTTCTTC
TRBD2,TRBJ2-5,TRBV9,-,CASSVDGGAQETQYF,TGTGCCAGCAGCGTAGACGGGGGGGCCCAAGAGACCCAGTACTTC
-,TRBJ2-2,TRBV9,-,CASSVAGANTGELFF,TGTGCCAGCAGCGTAGCTGGAGCGAACACCGGGGAGCTGTTTTTT
-,TRBJ2-6,TRBV4-2,-,CASSPSVGVGANVLTF,TGTGCCAGCAGTCCCTCAGTAGGGGTTGGGGCCAACGTCCTGACTTTC
-,TRBJ2-7,TRBV6-2/TRBV6-3,-,CASSFYSGYEQYF,TGTGCCAGCAGTTTTTACAGCGGCTACGAGCAGTACTTC
-,TRBJ2-7,TRBV29-1,-,CSVYSADYEQYF,TGCAGCGTCTACAGTGCCGACTACGAGCAGTACTTC
TRBD2,TRBJ2-1,TRBV5-1,once,CASSIVAGGHNEQFF,TGCGCCAGCAGCATCGTAGCGGGGGGGCACAATGAGCAGTTCTTC
TRBD1,TRBJ1-5,TRBV7-9,few,CASSRDSDQPQHF,TGTGCCAGCAGCCGGGACAGCGATCAGCCCCAGCATTTT
TRBD1,TRBJ1-2,TRBV6-5,-,CASSPTGGGYTF,TGTGCCAGCAGTCCGACAGGGGGCGGCTACACCTTC
TRBD1,TRBJ2-7,TRBV6-5,-,CASSWDSYEQYF,TGTGCCAGCAGTTGGGACAGCTACGAGCAGTACTTC
-,TRBJ1-1,TRBV12-3/TRBV12-4,-,CASSGGALTEAFF,TGTGCCAGCAGTGGGGGGGCTTTGACTGAAGCTTTCTTT
TRBD1,TRBJ1-3,TRBV7-9,once,CASSRRQGAQGNTIYF,TGTGCCAGCAGCAGAAGACAGGGGGCGCAGGGAAACACCATATATTTT
TRBD1,TRBJ1-2,TRBV4-1,-,CASSQDQTDPDRGRGGYTF,TGCGCCAGCAGCCAAGACCAAACTGATCCGGACAGGGGTAGGGGTGGCTACACCTTC
-,TRBJ1-1,TRBV28,-,CASSLQENTEAFF,TGTGCCAGCAGTCTACAGGAGAACACTGAAGCTTTCTTT
-,TRBJ1-1,TRBV14,-,CASSQVLPGLNTEAFF,TGTGCCAGCAGCCAGGTGCTTCCGGGGTTGAACACTGAAGCTTTCTTT
-,TRBJ2-7,TRBV5-1,-,CASGDTSYEQYF,TGCGCCAGCGGGGACACCTCCTACGAGCAGTACTTC
TRBD2,TRBJ2-1,TRBV5-4,-,CASSFGLADNEQFF,TGTGCCAGCAGCTTCGGACTAGCAGACAATGAGCAGTTCTTC
TRBD1,TRBJ2-7,TRBV9,-,CASSVGDRADEQYF,TGTGCCAGCAGCGTAGGTGACAGGGCGGATGAGCAGTACTTC
-,TRBJ1-1,TRBV9,-,CASSEHRENTEAFF,TGTGCCAGCAGCGAGCACAGGGAGAACACTGAAGCTTTCTTT
TRBD2,TRBJ2-1,TRBV6-4,once,CASSSTSGASYNEQFF,TGTGCCAGCAGCTCTACTAGCGGGGCTTCCTACAATGAGCAGTTCTTC